The T cell receptor beta chain under discussion was sequenced for a study of beta chain features in type 1 diabetes. Sequenced material consisted of expressed TCRB transcripts (all of the isolated RNA was reverse transcribed). Naive, central memory and regulatory T cell samples produced a mean of about 3.5 million reads. Profiling relied on immunoSEQ multiplex PCR, and the TCRdb table lists in-frame clones only, not all of them. This table has about 210,000 clones, roughly 11% appearing once. This clonotype was obtained from a young man in good health. Input material: central memory CD4+ T cells from blood.

This CDR3 is CASSSRDFQETQYF. The CDR3 DNA sequence: TGTGCCAGCAGCTCACGGGACTTTCAAGAGACCCAGTACTTC. The V gene is TRBV7-2, the J gene TRBJ2-5; weak D call: TRBD2 (6 bases). Trimming removed 4 bases at V and 2 bases at J, with 11 bases between. CDR1 is SGHTA, CDR2 FQGNSA, per germline. The CDR3 extends over 14 amino acids.